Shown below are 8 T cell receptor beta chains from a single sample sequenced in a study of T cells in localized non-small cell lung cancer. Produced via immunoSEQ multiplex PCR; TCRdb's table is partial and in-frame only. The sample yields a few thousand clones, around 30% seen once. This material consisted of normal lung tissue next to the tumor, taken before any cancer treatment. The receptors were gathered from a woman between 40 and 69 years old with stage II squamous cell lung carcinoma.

CDR3 protein: CASSGDSRLGGYTF. CDR3 sequence (DNA): TGTGCCAGTAGTGGGGACAGTCGCCTTGGTGGCTACACCTTC. The V gene is TRBV19, the J gene TRBJ1-2; 7 bases agree with TRBD1. CDR3 length equals 14 residues. Trimming took 5 bases from V and 7 from J; bases not matched to a gene: 10. The V gene's germline CDR1 is LNHDA and CDR2 SQIVND (reference sequence).

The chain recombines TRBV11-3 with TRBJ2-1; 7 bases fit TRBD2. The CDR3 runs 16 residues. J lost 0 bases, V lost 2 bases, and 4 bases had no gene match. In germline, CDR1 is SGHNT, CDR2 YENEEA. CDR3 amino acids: CASSLRGLDSYNEQFF. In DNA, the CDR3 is TGTGCCAGCAGCTTAAGAGGACTAGACTCCTACAATGAGCAGTTCTTC.

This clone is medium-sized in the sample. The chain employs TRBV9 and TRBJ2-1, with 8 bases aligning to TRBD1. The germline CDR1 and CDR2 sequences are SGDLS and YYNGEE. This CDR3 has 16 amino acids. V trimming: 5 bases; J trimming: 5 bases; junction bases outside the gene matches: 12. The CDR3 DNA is TGTGCCAGCAGATGGCAGGGGGCTGGAACCGACAATGAGCAGTTCTTC. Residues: CASRWQGAGTDNEQFF.

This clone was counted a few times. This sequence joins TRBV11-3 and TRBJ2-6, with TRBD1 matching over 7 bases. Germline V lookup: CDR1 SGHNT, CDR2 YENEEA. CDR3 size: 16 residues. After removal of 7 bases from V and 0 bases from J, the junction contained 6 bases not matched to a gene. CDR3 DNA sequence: TGTGCCAGCATCCTAACAGGGGCCTCTGGGGCCAACGTCCTGACTTTC. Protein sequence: CASILTGASGANVLTF. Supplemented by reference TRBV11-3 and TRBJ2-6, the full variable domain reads EAGVVQSPRYKIIEKKQPVAFWCNPISGHNTLYWYLQNLGQGPELLIRYENEEAVDDSQLPKDRFSAERLKGVDSTLKIQPAELGDSAVYLCASILTGASGANVLTFGAGSRLTVL.

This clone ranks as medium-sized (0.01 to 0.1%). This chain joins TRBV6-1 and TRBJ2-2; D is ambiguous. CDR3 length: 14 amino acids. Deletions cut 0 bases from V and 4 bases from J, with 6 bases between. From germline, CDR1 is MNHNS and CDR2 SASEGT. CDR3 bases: TGTGCCAGCAGTGAAGCGCCCTCCACCGGGGAGCTGTTTTTT. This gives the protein CASSEAPSTGELFF.

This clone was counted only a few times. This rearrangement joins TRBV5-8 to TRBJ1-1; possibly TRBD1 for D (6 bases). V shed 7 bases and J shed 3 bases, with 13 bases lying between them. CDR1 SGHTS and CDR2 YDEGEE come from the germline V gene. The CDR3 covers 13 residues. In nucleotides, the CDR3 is TGTGCCAGCCTCAAGGGACATTACACTGAAGCTTTCTTT. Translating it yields CASLKGHYTEAFF.

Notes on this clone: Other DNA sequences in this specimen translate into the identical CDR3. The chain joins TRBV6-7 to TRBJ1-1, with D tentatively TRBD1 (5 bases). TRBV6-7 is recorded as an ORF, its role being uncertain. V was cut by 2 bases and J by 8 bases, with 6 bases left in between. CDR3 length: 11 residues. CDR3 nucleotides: TGTGCCAGCAGTTACGGGGCAGAAGCTTTCTTT. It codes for CASSYGAEAFF.

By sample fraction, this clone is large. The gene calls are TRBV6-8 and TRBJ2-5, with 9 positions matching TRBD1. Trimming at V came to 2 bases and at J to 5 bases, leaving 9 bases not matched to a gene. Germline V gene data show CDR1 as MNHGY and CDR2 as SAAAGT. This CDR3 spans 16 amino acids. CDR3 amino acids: CASSYPWDRERETQYF. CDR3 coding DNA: TGTGCCAGCAGTTACCCCTGGGACAGGGAAAGGGAGACCCAGTACTTC.